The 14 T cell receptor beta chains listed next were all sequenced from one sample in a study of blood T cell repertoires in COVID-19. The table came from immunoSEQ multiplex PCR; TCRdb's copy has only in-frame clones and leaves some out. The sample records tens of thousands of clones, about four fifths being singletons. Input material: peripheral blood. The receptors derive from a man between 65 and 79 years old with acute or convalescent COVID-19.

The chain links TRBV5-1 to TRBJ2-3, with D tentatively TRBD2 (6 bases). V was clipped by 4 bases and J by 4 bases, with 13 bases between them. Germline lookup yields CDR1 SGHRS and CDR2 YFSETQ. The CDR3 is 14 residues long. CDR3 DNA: TGCGCCAGCAGCGGGGGACTTACGGCAGATACGCAGTATTTT. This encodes CASSGGLTADTQYF.

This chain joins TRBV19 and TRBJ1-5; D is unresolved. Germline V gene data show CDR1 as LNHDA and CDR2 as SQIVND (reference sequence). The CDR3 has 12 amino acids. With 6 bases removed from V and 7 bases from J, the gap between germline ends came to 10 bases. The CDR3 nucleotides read TGTGCCAGTAGCGCCAGCAGGCAGCCCCAGCATTTT. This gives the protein CASSASRQPQHF.

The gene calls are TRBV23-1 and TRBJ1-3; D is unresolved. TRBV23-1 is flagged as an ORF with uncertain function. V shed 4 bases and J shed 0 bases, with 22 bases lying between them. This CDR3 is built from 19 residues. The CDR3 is CASSPPGIFPTPSGNTIYF. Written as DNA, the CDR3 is TGCGCCAGCAGTCCCCCGGGGATCTTTCCTACCCCCTCTGGAAACACCATATATTTT.

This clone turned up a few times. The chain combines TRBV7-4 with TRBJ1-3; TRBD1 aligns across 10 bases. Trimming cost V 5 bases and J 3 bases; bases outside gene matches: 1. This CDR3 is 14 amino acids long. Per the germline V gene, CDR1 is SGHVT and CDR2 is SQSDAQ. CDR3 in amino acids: CASSDRGLGNTIYF. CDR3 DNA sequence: TGTGCCAGCAGCGACAGGGGGCTTGGAAACACCATATATTTT.

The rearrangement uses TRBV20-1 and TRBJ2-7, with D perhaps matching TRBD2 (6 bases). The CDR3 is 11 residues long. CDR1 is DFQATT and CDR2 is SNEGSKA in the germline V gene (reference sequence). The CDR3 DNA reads TGCGGGGCGAGAGGAGGGTACGAGCAGTACTTC. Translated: CGARGGYEQYF.

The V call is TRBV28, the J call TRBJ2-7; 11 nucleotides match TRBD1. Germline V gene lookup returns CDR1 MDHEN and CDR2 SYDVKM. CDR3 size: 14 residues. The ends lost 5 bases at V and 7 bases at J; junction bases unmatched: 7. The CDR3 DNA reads TGTGCCAGCAGTCTTGGACAGGGGGCTGAAGAGCAGTACTTC. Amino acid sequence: CASSLGQGAEEQYF. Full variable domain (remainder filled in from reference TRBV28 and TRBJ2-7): DVKVTQSSRYLVKRTGEKVFLECVQDMDHENMFWYRQDPGLGLRLIYFSYDVKMKEKGDIPEGYSVSREKKERFSLILESASTNQTSMYLCASSLGQGAEEQYFGPGTRLTVT.

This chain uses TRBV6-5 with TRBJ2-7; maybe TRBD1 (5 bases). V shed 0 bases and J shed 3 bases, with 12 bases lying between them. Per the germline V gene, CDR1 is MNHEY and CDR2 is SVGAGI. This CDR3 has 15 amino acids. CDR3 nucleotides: TGTGCCAGCAGTTACTCCATCGCCAGGGTCTACGAGCAGTACTTC. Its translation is CASSYSIARVYEQYF.

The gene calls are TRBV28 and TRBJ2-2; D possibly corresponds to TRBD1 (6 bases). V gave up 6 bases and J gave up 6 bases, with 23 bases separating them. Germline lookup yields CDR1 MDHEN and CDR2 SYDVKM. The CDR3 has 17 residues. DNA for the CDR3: TGTGCCAGCAGCCTAAATCTGGGCAGGGGTAAGGCCGGGGAGCTGTTTTTT. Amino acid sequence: CASSLNLGRGKAGELFF. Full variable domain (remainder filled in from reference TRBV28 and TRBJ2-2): DVKVTQSSRYLVKRTGEKVFLECVQDMDHENMFWYRQDPGLGLRLIYFSYDVKMKEKGDIPEGYSVSREKKERFSLILESASTNQTSMYLCASSLNLGRGKAGELFFGEGSRLTVL.

CDR3 sequence reads: CASSRQLPDTEAFF. CDR3 nucleotides: TGTGCCAGCAGTAGACAGCTGCCGGACACTGAAGCTTTCTTT. The genes are TRBV6-2 or TRBV6-3 and TRBJ1-1, with TRBD1 as a possible D gene (5 bases). The V gene's germline CDR1 is MNHEY and CDR2 SVGEGT. This CDR3 is built from 14 residues. V was cut by 5 bases and J by 3 bases, with 13 bases left in between.

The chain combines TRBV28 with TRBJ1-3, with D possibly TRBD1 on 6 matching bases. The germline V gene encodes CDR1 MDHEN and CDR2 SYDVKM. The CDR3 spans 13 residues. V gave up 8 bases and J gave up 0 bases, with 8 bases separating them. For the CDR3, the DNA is TGTGCCAGCGTGGACAGCTCTGGAAACACCATATATTTT. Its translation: CASVDSSGNTIYF.

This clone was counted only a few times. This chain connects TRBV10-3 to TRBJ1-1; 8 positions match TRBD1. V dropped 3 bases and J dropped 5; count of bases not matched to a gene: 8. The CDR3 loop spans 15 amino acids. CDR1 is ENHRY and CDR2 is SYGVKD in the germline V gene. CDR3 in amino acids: CAISDSPDRATEAFF. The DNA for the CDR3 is TGTGCCATCAGTGATTCCCCGGACAGGGCTACTGAAGCTTTCTTT.

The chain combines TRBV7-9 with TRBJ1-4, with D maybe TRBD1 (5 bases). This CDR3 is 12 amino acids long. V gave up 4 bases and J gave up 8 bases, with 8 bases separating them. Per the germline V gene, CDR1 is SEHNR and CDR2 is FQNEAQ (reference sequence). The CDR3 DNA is TGTGCCAGCAGCTCGTACAGGGAAAAACTGTTTTTT. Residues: CASSSYREKLFF.

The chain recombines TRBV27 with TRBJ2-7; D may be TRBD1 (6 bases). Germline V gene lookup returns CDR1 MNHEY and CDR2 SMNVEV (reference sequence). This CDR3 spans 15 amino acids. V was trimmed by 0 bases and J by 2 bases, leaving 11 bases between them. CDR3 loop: CASSLSGTNAYEQYF. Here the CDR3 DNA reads TGTGCCAGCAGTTTATCAGGGACAAACGCCTACGAGCAGTACTTC.

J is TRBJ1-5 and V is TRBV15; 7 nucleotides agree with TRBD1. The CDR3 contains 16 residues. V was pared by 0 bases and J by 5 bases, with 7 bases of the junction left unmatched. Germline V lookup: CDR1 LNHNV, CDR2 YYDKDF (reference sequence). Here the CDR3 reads CATSRDGRRGDQPQHF. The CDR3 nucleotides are TGTGCCACCAGCAGAGATGGTCGCAGGGGGGATCAGCCCCAGCATTTT.